This T cell receptor (beta chain) was sequenced for a study of cytomegalovirus exposure and HLA in healthy donors. CDR3 length: 13 residues. In germline, CDR1 is MNHEY, CDR2 SVGAGI. V dropped 8 bases and J dropped 3 bases, with 14 bases sitting between them. It was with 60 Vbeta and 13 Jbeta primers that the PCR ran. Generated by immunoSEQ multiplex PCR, the TCRdb table keeps only in-frame clones and is missing some. The sample has roughly 80,000 clones. Overall study findings and caveats: According to the study, around 180 TCR beta chains were cytomegalovirus-associated. By HLA locus, TCR association rates varied in a later analysis, with DRB1 showing the most and HLA-C the fewest.

Regarding this clone: Antigen specificity is unknown.

This clonotype was obtained from a man aged 45 to 65 in good health and CMV-seropositive. The chain employs TRBV6-5 and TRBJ2-7; tentative D call: TRBD1 (5 bases). The sequenced sample consisted of PBMCs. Here the CDR3 DNA reads TGTGCCAGCGCTTGGGGCAGCCTCTACGAGCAGTACGTC. Its translation is CASAWGSLYEQYV.